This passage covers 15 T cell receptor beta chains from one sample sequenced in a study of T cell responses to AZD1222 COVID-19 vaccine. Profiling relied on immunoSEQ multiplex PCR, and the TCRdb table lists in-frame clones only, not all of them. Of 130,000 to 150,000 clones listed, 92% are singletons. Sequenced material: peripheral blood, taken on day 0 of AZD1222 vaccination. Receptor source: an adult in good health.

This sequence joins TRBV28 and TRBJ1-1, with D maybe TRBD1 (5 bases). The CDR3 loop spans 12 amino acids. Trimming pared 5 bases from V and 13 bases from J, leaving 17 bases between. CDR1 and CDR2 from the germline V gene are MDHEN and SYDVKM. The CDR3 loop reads CASSQTVSNLFF. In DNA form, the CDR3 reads TGTGCCAGCAGTCAGACAGTATCGAATCTTTTCTTT.

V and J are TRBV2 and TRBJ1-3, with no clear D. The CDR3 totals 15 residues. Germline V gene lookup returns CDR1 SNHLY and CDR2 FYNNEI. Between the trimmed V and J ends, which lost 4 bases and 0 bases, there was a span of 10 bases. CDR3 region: CASSAYTHSGNTIYF. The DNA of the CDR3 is TGTGCCAGCAGTGCTTACACCCACTCTGGAAACACCATATATTTT.

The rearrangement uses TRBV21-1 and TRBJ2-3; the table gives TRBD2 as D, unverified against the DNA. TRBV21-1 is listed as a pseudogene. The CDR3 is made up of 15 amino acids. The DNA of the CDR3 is TGTGCCAGCACATCCGGCGCGGGAGTGAAAGATACGCAGTATTTT. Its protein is CASTSGAGVKDTQYF.

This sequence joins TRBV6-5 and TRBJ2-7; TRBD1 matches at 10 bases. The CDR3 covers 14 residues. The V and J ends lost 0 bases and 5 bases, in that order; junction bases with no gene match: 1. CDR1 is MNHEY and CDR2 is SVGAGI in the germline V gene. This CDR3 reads CASSYSGQGNEQYF. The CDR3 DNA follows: TGTGCCAGCAGTTACTCGGGACAGGGGAACGAGCAGTACTTC.

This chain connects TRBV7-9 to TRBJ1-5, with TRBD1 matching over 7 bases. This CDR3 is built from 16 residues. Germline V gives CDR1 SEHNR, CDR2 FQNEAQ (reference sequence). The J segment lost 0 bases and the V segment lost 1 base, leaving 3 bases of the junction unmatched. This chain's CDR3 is CASSLGTGPSNQPQHF. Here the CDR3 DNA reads TGTGCCAGCAGCTTAGGGACAGGACCTAGCAATCAGCCCCAGCATTTT. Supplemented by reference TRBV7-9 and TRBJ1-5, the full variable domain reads DTGVSQNPRHKITKRGQNVTFRCDPISEHNRLYWYRQTLGQGPEFLTYFQNEAQLEKSRLLSDRFSAERPKGSFSTLEIQRTEQGDSAMYLCASSLGTGPSNQPQHFGDGTRLSIL.

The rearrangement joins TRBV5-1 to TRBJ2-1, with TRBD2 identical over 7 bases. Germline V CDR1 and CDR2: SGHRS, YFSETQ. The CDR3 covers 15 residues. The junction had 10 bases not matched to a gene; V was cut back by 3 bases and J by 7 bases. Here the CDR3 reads CASSSREVSVNEQFF. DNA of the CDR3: TGCGCCAGCAGCTCCCGGGAGGTTAGCGTAAATGAGCAGTTCTTC.

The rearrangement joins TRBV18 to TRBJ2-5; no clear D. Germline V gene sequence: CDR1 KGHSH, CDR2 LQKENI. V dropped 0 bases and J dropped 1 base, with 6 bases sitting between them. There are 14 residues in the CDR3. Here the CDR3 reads CASSPPHSQETQYF. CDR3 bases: TGTGCCAGCTCACCACCGCACAGCCAAGAGACCCAGTACTTC.

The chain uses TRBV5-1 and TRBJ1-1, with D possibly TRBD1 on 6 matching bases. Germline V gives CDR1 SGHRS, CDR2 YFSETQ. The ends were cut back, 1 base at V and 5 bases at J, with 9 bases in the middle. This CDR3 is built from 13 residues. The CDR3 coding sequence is TGCGCCAGCAGCTTGACGGGACAAACTGAAGCTTTCTTT. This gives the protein CASSLTGQTEAFF.

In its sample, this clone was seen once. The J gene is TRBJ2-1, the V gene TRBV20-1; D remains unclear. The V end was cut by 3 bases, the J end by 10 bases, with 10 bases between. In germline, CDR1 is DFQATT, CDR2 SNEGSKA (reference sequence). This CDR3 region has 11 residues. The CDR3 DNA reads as TGCAGTGCTAGCGGAGTTTGGGAGCAGTTCTTC. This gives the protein CSASGVWEQFF.

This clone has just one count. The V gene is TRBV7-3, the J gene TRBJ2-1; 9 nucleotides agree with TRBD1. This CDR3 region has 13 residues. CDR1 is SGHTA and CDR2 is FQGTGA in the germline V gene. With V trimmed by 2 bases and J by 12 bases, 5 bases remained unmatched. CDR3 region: CASSLGTGLMQFF. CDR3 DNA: TGTGCCAGCAGCTTAGGGACAGGGCTGATGCAGTTCTTC.

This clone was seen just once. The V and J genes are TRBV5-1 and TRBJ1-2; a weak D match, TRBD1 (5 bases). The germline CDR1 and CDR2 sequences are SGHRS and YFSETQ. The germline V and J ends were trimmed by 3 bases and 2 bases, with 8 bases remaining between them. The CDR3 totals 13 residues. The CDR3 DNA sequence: TGCGCCAGCAGCTGGGGGACGAACTATGGCTACACCTTC. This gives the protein CASSWGTNYGYTF.

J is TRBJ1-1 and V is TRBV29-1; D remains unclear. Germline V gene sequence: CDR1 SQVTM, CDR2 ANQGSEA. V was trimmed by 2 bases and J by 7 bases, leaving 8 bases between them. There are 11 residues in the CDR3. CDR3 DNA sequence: TGCAGCGTTGAACCAACAGATGAAGCTTTCTTT. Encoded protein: CSVEPTDEAFF. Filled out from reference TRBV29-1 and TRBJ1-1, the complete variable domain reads SAVISQKPSRDICQRGTSLTIQCQVDSQVTMMFWYRQQPGQSLTLIATANQGSEATYESGFVIDKFPISRPNLTFSTLTVSNMSPEDSSIYLCSVEPTDEAFFGQGTRLTVV.

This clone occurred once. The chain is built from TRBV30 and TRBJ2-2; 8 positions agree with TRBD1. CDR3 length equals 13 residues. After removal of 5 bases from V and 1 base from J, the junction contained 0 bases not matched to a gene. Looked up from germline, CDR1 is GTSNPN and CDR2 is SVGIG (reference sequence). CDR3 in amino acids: CAWGTGNTGELFF. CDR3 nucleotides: TGTGCCTGGGGGACAGGGAACACCGGGGAGCTGTTTTTT.

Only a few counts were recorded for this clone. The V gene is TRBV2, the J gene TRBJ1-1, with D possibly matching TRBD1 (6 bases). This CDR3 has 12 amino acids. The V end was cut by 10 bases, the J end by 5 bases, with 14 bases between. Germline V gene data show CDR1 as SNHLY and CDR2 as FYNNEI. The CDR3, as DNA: TGTGCCACCTCCAGGGGAAGGACTGAAGCTTTCTTT. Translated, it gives CATSRGRTEAFF.

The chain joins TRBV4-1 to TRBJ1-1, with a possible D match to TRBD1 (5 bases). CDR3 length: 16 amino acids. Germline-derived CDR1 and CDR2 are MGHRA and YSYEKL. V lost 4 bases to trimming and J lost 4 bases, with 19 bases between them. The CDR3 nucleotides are TGCGCCAGCAGCCCCCCCTTCTTGGGGCGCAGCACTGAAGCTTTCTTT. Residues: CASSPPFLGRSTEAFF.